The 10 T cell receptor beta chains below were found in one sample sequenced in a study of long-term antiretroviral therapy in people with HIV. Version v3.0 of the immunoSEQ assay ran at survey level. This table comes from immunoSEQ multiplex PCR, and its TCRdb copy is limited to in-frame clones, with some not included. The sample includes some 33,000 clones, about 80% seen only once; the top ten take around 6.1%. The sequences come from unsorted PBMCs, collected 0.6 years after starting antiretroviral therapy. All receptors come from a young man with HIV.

The rearrangement uses TRBV7-9 and TRBJ2-7, with D uncertain. Germline V gives CDR1 SEHNR, CDR2 FQNEAQ (reference sequence). The CDR3 sequence is 14 residues long. Trimming took 3 bases from V and 0 from J, leaving 9 bases between them. The CDR3 sequence: CASSFGPLSYEQYF. The CDR3 DNA is TGTGCCAGCAGCTTTGGCCCACTCTCCTACGAGCAGTACTTC.

The gene calls are TRBV21-1 and TRBJ2-7; no check of the table's D call, TRBD2, against the DNA was made. TRBV21-1 is annotated as a pseudogene. The CDR3 length is 18 residues. The CDR3 is CASSLKGGLAGVAYEQYF. The CDR3 region has the DNA TGTGCCAGCAGTTTAAAGGGGGGACTAGCGGGAGTGGCATACGAGCAGTACTTC.

This clone has a handful of counts. The rearrangement uses TRBV7-2 and TRBJ1-2, with D perhaps TRBD1 (6 bases). The ends were cut back, 8 bases at V and 3 bases at J, with 13 bases in the middle. The CDR3 length is 13 residues. The germline gives CDR1 SGHTA, CDR2 FQGNSA. CDR3 amino acids: CASDTGSDYGYTF. The CDR3 DNA reads TGTGCCAGCGATACAGGGAGCGACTATGGCTACACCTTC. Full variable domain (outside the CDR3, taken from reference TRBV7-2 and TRBJ1-2): GAGVSQSPSNKVTEKGKDVELRCDPISGHTALYWYRQSLGQGLEFLIYFQGNSAPDKSGLPSDRFSAERTGGSVSTLTIQRTQQEDSAVYLCASDTGSDYGYTFGSGTRLTVV.

The chain is built from TRBV10-3 and TRBJ1-4; D gene ambiguous. V was cut by 7 bases and J by 0 bases, with 6 bases left in between. This CDR3 comprises 13 residues. Germline lookup yields CDR1 ENHRY and CDR2 SYGVKD. CDR3 protein: CAIKAATNEKLFF. CDR3 DNA sequence: TGTGCCATCAAGGCAGCAACTAATGAAAAACTGTTTTTT.

The chain couples TRBV10-1 to TRBJ2-3; D gene uncertain. CDR1 is WNHNN, CDR2 SYGVQD, per germline (reference sequence). CDR3 length: 14 residues. Trimming left V 3 bases short and J 0 bases short, with 7 bases between. For the CDR3, the DNA is TGCGCCAGCAGTGACACTCCTAGCACAGATACGCAGTATTTT. This gives the protein CASSDTPSTDTQYF.

The rearrangement uses TRBV13 and TRBJ2-7; D call uncertain. V was pared by 4 bases and J by 5 bases, with 9 bases between. Germline assignment: CDR1 PRHDT and CDR2 FYEKMQ (reference sequence). CDR3 length: 12 amino acids. CDR3 DNA sequence: TGTGCCAGCAGCTCGCGGCCAAACGAGCAGTACTTC. This gives the protein CASSSRPNEQYF.

The V call is TRBV28, the J call TRBJ2-7, with TRBD2 as a possible D gene (5 bases). Per germline, CDR1 MDHEN and CDR2 SYDVKM. Between the trimmed V and J ends, which lost 6 bases and 3 bases, there was a span of 21 bases. The CDR3 contains 16 residues. CDR3 loop: CASSYLYGQRSYEQYF. The DNA of the CDR3 is TGTGCCAGCAGCTACCTCTACGGCCAGCGGAGCTACGAGCAGTACTTC.

The V gene is TRBV28, the J gene TRBJ2-7; D not resolved. V gave up 3 bases and J gave up 2 bases, with 8 bases separating them. The CDR3 has 13 amino acids. Germline V gene data show CDR1 as MDHEN and CDR2 as SYDVKM. CDR3: CASSFYRTYEQYF. The CDR3, as DNA: TGTGCCAGCAGTTTTTACCGAACCTACGAGCAGTACTTC.

Only a few counts were recorded for this clone. The chain couples TRBV28 to TRBJ1-5, with D possibly being TRBD1 (5 bases). This CDR3 is 15 amino acids long. The germline V gene has CDR1 MDHEN and CDR2 SYDVKM. Trimming left V 5 bases short and J 6 bases short, with 17 bases between. CDR3 sequence (DNA): TGTGCCAGCAGTCCGAAGAGGGACTGGCGTCAGCCCCAGCATTTT. Amino acids: CASSPKRDWRQPQHF. Supplemented by reference TRBV28 and TRBJ1-5, the full variable domain reads DVKVTQSSRYLVKRTGEKVFLECVQDMDHENMFWYRQDPGLGLRLIYFSYDVKMKEKGDIPEGYSVSREKKERFSLILESASTNQTSMYLCASSPKRDWRQPQHFGDGTRLSIL.

This clone has only one observation. This rearrangement joins TRBV27 to TRBJ1-4, with D possibly being TRBD1 (5 bases). The length of the CDR3 is 19 residues. V shed 0 bases and J shed 0 bases, with 17 bases lying between them. Germline loops: CDR1 MNHEY, CDR2 SMNVEV (reference sequence). CDR3 bases: TGTGCCAGCAGTTTATCGGGGCTCGGCTCCCGAGCAACTAATGAAAAACTGTTTTTT. As protein: CASSLSGLGSRATNEKLFF. The full variable domain, completed using reference TRBV27 and TRBJ1-4, is EAQVTQNPRYLITVTGKKLTVTCSQNMNHEYMSWYRQDPGLGLRQIYYSMNVEVTDKGDVPEGYKVSRKEKRNFPLILESPSPNQTSLYFCASSLSGLGSRATNEKLFFGSGTQLSVL.